Shown below are 6 T cell receptor beta chains from a single sample sequenced in a study of blood T cell repertoires in COVID-19. The assay was immunoSEQ multiplex PCR, and TCRdb's table has in-frame clones only and misses some. The sample comprises around 300,000 clones, around 90% of which are singletons, and approximately 6.8% rests with the top ten. The sample taken for sequencing was peripheral blood. The receptors were sampled from a woman in her 30s with COVID-19, enrolled during active disease.

J is TRBJ2-7 and V is TRBV6-6; maybe TRBD2 (5 bases). With 2 bases removed from V and 2 bases from J, the gap between germline ends came to 10 bases. The length of the CDR3 is 14 residues. The germline gives CDR1 MNHNY, CDR2 SVGAGI (reference sequence). CDR3 loop: CASSYGGSAYEQYF. CDR3 nucleotides: TGTGCCAGCAGTTACGGTGGGAGCGCCTACGAGCAGTACTTC.

This chain links TRBV11-2 with TRBJ1-6; TRBD1 aligns across 9 bases. The CDR3 has 15 amino acids. J lost 10 bases, V lost 7 bases, and 11 bases had no gene match. CDR1 SGHAT and CDR2 FQNNGV come from the germline V gene. CDR3 DNA sequence: TGTGCCAGCACCCTACGGGGGGACAGGGTCTCACCCCTCCACTTT. This encodes CASTLRGDRVSPLHF.

The count of this clone is one. CDR3 in DNA: TGTGCCAGCAGCTCCATTGGGACAGATCCGGTCAATGAGCAGTTCTTC. This encodes CASSSIGTDPVNEQFF. The rearrangement joins TRBV5-5 to TRBJ2-1; the match to TRBD1 covers 7 bases. V shed 3 bases and J 6 bases; nucleotides not matched to a gene: 12. Germline V gene lookup returns CDR1 SGHKS and CDR2 YYEKEE (reference sequence). The CDR3 contains 16 residues. Full variable domain (outside the CDR3, taken from reference TRBV5-5 and TRBJ2-1): DAGVTQSPTHLIKTRGQQVTLRCSPISGHKSVSWYQQVLGQGPQFIFQYYEKEERGRGNFPDRFSARQFPNYSSELNVNALLLGDSALYLCASSSIGTDPVNEQFFGPGTRLTVL.

The chain has TRBV13 and TRBJ2-5; TRBD1 is a possible D gene (6 bases). V lost 5 bases to trimming and J lost 5 bases, with 9 bases between them. This CDR3 has 12 residues. Germline CDR1 PRHDT, CDR2 FYEKMQ (reference sequence). CDR3 sequence reads: CASSPRGETQYF. DNA for the CDR3: TGTGCCAGCAGCCCAAGGGGGGAGACCCAGTACTTC.

The genes are TRBV28 and TRBJ2-5; D unclear. The CDR3 has 14 residues. Germline V gives CDR1 MDHEN, CDR2 SYDVKM. Trimming shortened V by 1 base and J by 2 bases, and 8 bases separated the two germline ends. Here the CDR3 DNA reads TGTGCCAGCAGTTTATCAGAACGTCAAGAGACCCAGTACTTC. Its translation is CASSLSERQETQYF.

This rearrangement joins TRBV11-3 to TRBJ2-5, with 10 positions matching TRBD1. CDR3 length: 15 amino acids. Germline loops: CDR1 SGHNT, CDR2 YENEEA. V was pared by 5 bases and J by 2 bases, with 5 bases of the junction left unmatched. The CDR3 region is CASSPGTGEQETQYF. The CDR3 DNA follows: TGTGCCAGCAGCCCGGGGACAGGGGAACAAGAGACCCAGTACTTC.